This record looks at one T cell receptor beta chain sequence and its context. V lost 0 bases and J lost 1; bases outside the gene matches: 0. The CDR3 has 15 residues. Germline V gives CDR1 KGHSH, CDR2 LQKENI. Seattle patient enrollment occurred during active infection, with longitudinal follow-up thereafter. The sample is drawn from a study of blood T cell repertoires in COVID-19. Study-wide context: There were acute and convalescent COVID-19 samples, and they came from the United States, Italy and Spain. From T cells, B-cell-depleted T cells, or PBMCs came the material, which was cDNA or gDNA.

Original processing methods: By means of reference gene primer amplification, nucleated cell counts were estimated. Repertoires were generated with immunoSEQ multiplex PCR, while TCRdb's copy carries only in-frame clones and drops some. V, J and clone size reflect that table, while D and trimming were determined from the DNA. This sample carries around 100,000 clones, 70% to 90% of them seen once, and the ten largest clones take roughly 2.5%. The chain links TRBV18 to TRBJ1-2; TRBD1 aligns across 9 bases. The sample taken for sequencing was peripheral blood. The TCR sequence derives from a man in his fifties with COVID-19, enrolled during active disease. The CDR3 region has the DNA TGTGCCAGCTCACCACCGGGACAGGGTAACTATGGCTACACCTTC. It yields the protein CASSPPGQGNYGYTF.